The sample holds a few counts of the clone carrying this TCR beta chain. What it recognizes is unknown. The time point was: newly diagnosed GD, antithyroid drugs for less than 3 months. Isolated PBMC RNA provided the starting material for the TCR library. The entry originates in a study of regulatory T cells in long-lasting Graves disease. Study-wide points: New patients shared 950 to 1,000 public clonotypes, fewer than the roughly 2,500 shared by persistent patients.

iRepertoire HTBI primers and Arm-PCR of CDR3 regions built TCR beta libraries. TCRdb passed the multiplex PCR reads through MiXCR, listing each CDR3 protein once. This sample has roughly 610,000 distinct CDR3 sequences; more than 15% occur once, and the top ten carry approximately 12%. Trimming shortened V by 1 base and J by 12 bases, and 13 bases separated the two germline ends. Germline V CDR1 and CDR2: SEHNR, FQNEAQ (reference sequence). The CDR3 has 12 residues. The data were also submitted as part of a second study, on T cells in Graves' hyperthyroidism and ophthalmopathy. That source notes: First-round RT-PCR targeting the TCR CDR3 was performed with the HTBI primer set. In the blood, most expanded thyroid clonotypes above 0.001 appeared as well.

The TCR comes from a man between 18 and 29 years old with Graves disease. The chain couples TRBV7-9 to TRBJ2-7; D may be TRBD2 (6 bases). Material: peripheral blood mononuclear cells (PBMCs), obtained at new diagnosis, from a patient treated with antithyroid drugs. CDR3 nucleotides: TGTGCCAGCAGCTTAGTAGGGGACTGGCGGTACTTC. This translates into CASSLVGDWRYF.